These 23 T cell receptor beta chains originate from one sample sequenced in a study of blood T cell repertoires in COVID-19. Measured with immunoSEQ multiplex PCR; TCRdb has only the in-frame clones, and not every one. The sample shows around 200,000 clones, 88% of them seen only once. Material for sequencing was PBMCs or T cells enriched from blood (not recorded which). The receptors stem from a woman aged 25 to 39 who had recovered from COVID-19.

This rearrangement joins TRBV5-1 to TRBJ1-2; TRBD1 is a possible D gene (6 bases). V was pared by 0 bases and J by 7 bases, with 16 bases between. The germline V gene has CDR1 SGHRS and CDR2 YFSETQ. There are 15 residues in the CDR3. The CDR3 reads CASSLEWGRFGGYTF. The CDR3 bases are TGCGCCAGCAGCTTGGAGTGGGGGCGCTTTGGTGGCTACACCTTC.

This clone is a singleton in its sample. This rearrangement joins TRBV6-5 to TRBJ2-7; 8 nucleotides align to TRBD1. CDR3 length: 14 amino acids. Germline assignment: CDR1 MNHEY and CDR2 SVGAGI. The V gene end was trimmed by 6 bases and the J gene end by 0 bases; junction bases not matched to a gene: 4. The CDR3 sequence: CASRSDRGSYEQYF. CDR3 DNA: TGTGCCAGCAGATCCGACAGGGGCTCCTACGAGCAGTACTTC.

The chain carries TRBV5-1 and TRBJ2-1; 7 bases fit TRBD2. Germline CDR1 reads SGHRS; CDR2 reads YFSETQ. The V gene end was trimmed by 4 bases and the J gene end by 10 bases; junction bases not matched to a gene: 17. The length of the CDR3 is 16 residues. CDR3 bases: TGCGCCAGCAGCATCTCCCGGGACTACCTAGTACGGGAGCAGTTCTTC. As protein: CASSISRDYLVREQFF.

The chain employs TRBV2 and TRBJ1-2, with 7 bases that match TRBD1. With 4 bases clipped from V and 4 bases from J, the junction kept 9 bases outside the gene matches. The germline gives CDR1 SNHLY, CDR2 FYNNEI. The CDR3 covers 15 residues. In nucleotides, the CDR3 is TGTGCCAGCAGTGGAAGAAGGGGGCACCTCTATGGCTACACCTTC. Its protein product is CASSGRRGHLYGYTF.

V gene TRBV20-1 combines with J gene TRBJ1-1; 7 bases line up with TRBD1. The CDR3 is 11 residues long. Looked up from germline, CDR1 is DFQATT and CDR2 is SNEGSKA (reference sequence). CDR3 bases: TGCAGCTATGACAGGGAAACTGAAGCTTTCTTT. Translating gives CSYDRETEAFF.

The V and J genes are TRBV7-2 and TRBJ2-7, with D possibly being TRBD1 (5 bases). The CDR3 runs 15 residues. CDR1 SGHTA and CDR2 FQGNSA come from the germline V gene. The V end lost 5 bases, the J end lost 0 bases, and 14 bases lay between the germline ends. The DNA for the CDR3 is TGTGCCAGCAGCAAAAATTCAGGGATCTCCTACGAGCAGTACTTC. This gives the protein CASSKNSGISYEQYF.

Worth noting for this clone: Sequence at one end of the junction differs from germline and may be a read error. V gene TRBV12-3 or TRBV12-4 combines with J gene TRBJ1-5, with D unclear. The length of the CDR3 is 13 residues. CDR3 nucleotide sequence: TGTGCCAGCAGCTTAGACCGAGATCAGCCCCAGCATTTT. It codes for CASSLDRDQPQHF.

This clone was seen more than once but under ten times. The genes are TRBV7-6 and TRBJ1-6; 7 nucleotides agree with TRBD1. V was clipped by 8 bases and J by 0 bases; unmatched bases: 7. The CDR3 runs to 16 residues. Germline V lookup: CDR1 SGHVS, CDR2 FNYEAQ. CDR3 loop: CASGPQGDSYNSPLHF. CDR3 DNA sequence: TGTGCCAGCGGCCCTCAGGGGGACTCCTATAATTCACCCCTCCACTTT.

This chain joins TRBV25-1 and TRBJ1-3; D possibly corresponds to TRBD1 (5 bases). CDR1 is MGHDK and CDR2 is SYGVNS in the germline V gene. This CDR3 spans 17 amino acids. Trimming stripped 1 base from V and 3 bases from J, with 16 bases between. This CDR3 reads CASSEWEGSLSGNTIYF. The CDR3 DNA is TGTGCCAGCAGTGAATGGGAGGGGTCGCTAAGTGGAAACACCATATATTTT.

To note about this clone: The same CDR3 also results from other DNA sequences found in this sample. This CDR3 reads CASSLGGSQETQYF. CDR3 DNA sequence: TGTGCCAGCAGCTTAGGGGGCTCACAAGAGACCCAGTACTTC. The chain is built from TRBV7-2 and TRBJ2-5; D perhaps matches TRBD1 (5 bases). This CDR3 has 14 amino acids. The germline V gene has CDR1 SGHTA and CDR2 FQGNSA. Trimming cost V 1 base and J 2 bases, with 8 bases left between them.

The V call is TRBV5-6, the J call TRBJ1-6; TRBD1 matches at 7 bases. Per the germline V gene, CDR1 is SGHDT and CDR2 is YYEEEE. The CDR3 is 15 residues long. V trimming: 4 bases; J trimming: 3 bases; junction bases outside the gene matches: 4. The CDR3 reads CASSVGTDYNSPLHF. Written as DNA, the CDR3 is TGTGCCAGCAGCGTTGGGACAGACTATAATTCACCCCTCCACTTT.

The genes are TRBV18 and TRBJ1-2; TRBD1 is a possible D gene (5 bases). V was clipped by 5 bases and J by 4 bases, with 23 bases between them. This CDR3 has 17 amino acids. Per the germline V gene, CDR1 is KGHSH and CDR2 is LQKENI. This chain's CDR3 is CASSATQLGGGIYGYTF. CDR3 coding DNA: TGTGCCAGCTCAGCGACCCAACTAGGTGGGGGGATCTATGGCTACACCTTC.

The genes are TRBV6-2 or TRBV6-3 and TRBJ1-5; 10 positions agree with TRBD1. The CDR3 covers 14 residues. Germline CDR1 MNHEY, CDR2 SVGEGT. The V and J ends lost 5 bases and 5 bases, in that order; junction bases with no gene match: 3. As DNA, the CDR3 is TGTGCCAGCAGTAAAGGGACAGGGGATCAGCCCCAGCATTTT. Its translation: CASSKGTGDQPQHF.

This clone was seen only once. The CDR3 here is CASSLVDRGFSEAFF. Written as DNA, the CDR3 is TGCGCCAGCAGCTTGGTGGACAGGGGATTCTCTGAAGCTTTCTTT. The chain carries TRBV5-1 and TRBJ1-1; 9 bases map to TRBD1. The CDR3 has 15 amino acids. The trim removed 0 bases at V and 6 bases at J, leaving 6 bases unmatched. Germline CDR1 and CDR2: SGHRS and YFSETQ.

This clone was recorded only once. The gene calls are TRBV21-1 and TRBJ1-4; whether TRBD1, the table's D call, matches the DNA was not checked. TRBV21-1 is labeled a pseudogene. The CDR3 totals 14 residues. The CDR3 region has the DNA TGTGCCAGCAGGTACAGATCAACTAATGAAAAACTGTTTTTT. Translating gives CASRYRSTNEKLFF.

This clone has a single count. The chain joins TRBV29-1 to TRBJ1-2; D is unresolved. The germline V gene has CDR1 SQVTM and CDR2 ANQGSEA. This CDR3 is built from 9 residues. The V gene lost 5 bases and the J gene lost 6 bases, with 4 bases spanning the gap. The chain's CDR3 is CSVSDGYTF. As DNA, the CDR3 is TGCAGCGTTTCAGATGGCTACACCTTC.

The gene calls are TRBV6-2 or TRBV6-3 and TRBJ1-4; no clear D gene. The CDR3 spans 14 residues. From germline, CDR1 is MNHEY and CDR2 SVGEGT. V was shortened by 2 bases and J by 7 bases, with 11 bases between the two germline ends. CDR3 nucleotide sequence: TGTGCCAGCAGTTACGCCGGGGAGAGTGAAAAACTGTTTTTT. Translated: CASSYAGESEKLFF.

The chain employs TRBV4-2 and TRBJ2-5; TRBD2 agrees at 10 bases. V trimming: 4 bases; J trimming: 2 bases; junction bases outside the gene matches: 7. From germline, CDR1 is LGHNA and CDR2 YNFKEQ. The CDR3 consists of 16 residues. The CDR3 nucleotides read TGTGCCAGCAGCCGCCGACTAGCGGGTGAACAAGAGACCCAGTACTTC. Protein sequence: CASSRRLAGEQETQYF.

This clone was counted a single time. The rearrangement links TRBV5-6 to TRBJ2-7, with 7 bases matching TRBD1. The J segment lost 0 bases and the V segment lost 3 bases, leaving 9 bases of the junction unmatched. This CDR3 comprises 16 residues. Germline CDR1 and CDR2: SGHDT and YYEEEE. The CDR3 DNA follows: TGTGCCAGCAGCTCTCCTTTAGGACAGGACTCCTACGAGCAGTACTTC. This codes for CASSSPLGQDSYEQYF.

A few counts support this clone. The chain couples TRBV7-3 to TRBJ2-7; TRBD2 aligns across 7 bases. The CDR3 loop spans 14 amino acids. V trimming: 5 bases; J trimming: 3 bases; junction bases outside the gene matches: 7. Germline lookup yields CDR1 SGHTA and CDR2 FQGTGA. For the CDR3, the DNA is TGTGCCAGCAGCCCATCTAGCGGTAGCTACGAGCAGTACTTC. It specifies CASSPSSGSYEQYF.

The gene calls are TRBV14 and TRBJ1-3; 8 nucleotides agree with TRBD1. This CDR3 is 14 amino acids long. Germline-derived CDR1 and CDR2 are SGHDN and FVKESK. V lost 5 bases, J lost 7 bases, and 7 bases stayed unmatched. CDR3: CASSTPGGGNTIYF. Written as DNA, the CDR3 is TGTGCCAGCAGCACACCAGGGGGCGGGAACACCATATATTTT.

The chain uses TRBV19 and TRBJ2-1; weak D call: TRBD1 (5 bases). The ends were cut back, 4 bases at V and 10 bases at J, with 8 bases in the middle. Germline CDR1 LNHDA, CDR2 SQIVND (reference sequence). The CDR3 length is 11 residues. CDR3 sequence (DNA): TGTGCCAGTAGTACAGGGCTAGAGCAGTTCTTC. Protein: CASSTGLEQFF.

This clone showed up just once. This chain uses TRBV7-8 with TRBJ2-7, with 9 bases fitting TRBD1. Germline V lookup: CDR1 SGHVS, CDR2 FQNEAQ. This CDR3 is 15 amino acids long. The trim removed 1 base at V and 0 bases at J, leaving 1 base unmatched. The CDR3 is CASSLDRGHSYEQYF. The CDR3 DNA is TGTGCCAGCAGCTTAGACAGGGGGCACTCCTACGAGCAGTACTTC.